The 21 T cell receptor beta chains in this list originate from one sample, sequenced in a study of cytomegalovirus exposure and HLA in healthy donors. The PCR was carried out with 60 Vbeta primers and 13 Jbeta primers. Sequenced by immunoSEQ multiplex PCR; TCRdb stores in-frame clones only, minus some. The repertoire holds some 180,000 clones, 85% seen once, with about 2.5% in the top ten. Material: PBMCs. Every receptor here comes from a woman aged 50 to 65 in good health and CMV-seronegative.

The chain recombines TRBV15 with TRBJ1-5; TRBD1 might be the D (5 bases). The CDR3 extends over 14 amino acids. The V and J ends lost 3 bases and 5 bases respectively, with 11 bases between them. In germline, CDR1 is LNHNV, CDR2 YYDKDF (reference sequence). CDR3 protein: CATSSPGGDQPQHF. Written as DNA, the CDR3 is TGTGCCACCAGCAGCCCGGGGGGGGATCAGCCCCAGCATTTT.

DNA of the CDR3: TGCGCCAGCAGCGAATCCGGGACAGGTGCTCCAAACACCATATATTTT. Amino acids: CASSESGTGAPNTIYF. This chain links TRBV4-3 with TRBJ1-3; 8 bases line up with TRBD1. Germline CDR1 and CDR2: LGHNA and YSLEER. The CDR3 runs 16 residues. The V and J ends lost 5 bases and 6 bases, in that order; junction bases with no gene match: 12.

The chain combines TRBV6-6 with TRBJ1-2, with 11 bases that match TRBD1. Trimming at V came to 6 bases and at J to 6 bases, leaving 6 bases not matched to a gene. The CDR3 is made up of 14 amino acids. Germline V gene data show CDR1 as MNHNY and CDR2 as SVGAGI (reference sequence). DNA of the CDR3: TGTGCCAGCAGCAACCGGGACAGGGGGAATGGCTACACCTTC. Residues: CASSNRDRGNGYTF.

V usage is TRBV7-2 and J usage is TRBJ2-7, with TRBD2 matching over 8 bases. J lost 7 bases, V lost 8 bases, and 7 bases had no gene match. The CDR3 contains 12 residues. The germline V gene encodes CDR1 SGHTA and CDR2 FQGNSA. The CDR3 bases are TGTGCCAGCGGCCAACGGGGGGGGGAGCAGTACTTC. Translated, it gives CASGQRGGEQYF.

The CDR3 nucleotides are TGTGCCAGCAGCGGCCAGGGTCGAAAACTGTTTTTT. This gives the protein CASSGQGRKLFF. This rearrangement joins TRBV27 to TRBJ1-4, with D possibly matching TRBD1 (5 bases). The CDR3 has 12 amino acids. The V gene's germline CDR1 is MNHEY and CDR2 SMNVEV (reference sequence). The V end lost 6 bases, the J end lost 10 bases, and 12 bases lay between the germline ends.

The J gene is TRBJ1-2, the V gene TRBV28; D not resolved. Between the trimmed V and J ends, which lost 3 bases and 3 bases, there was a span of 11 bases. In germline, CDR1 is MDHEN, CDR2 SYDVKM. CDR3 length: 14 amino acids. The CDR3 sequence is CASSLSNGDYGYTF. The DNA of the CDR3 is TGTGCCAGCAGTTTGTCTAACGGGGACTATGGCTACACCTTC.

J is TRBJ2-7 and V is TRBV13; D gene unclear. This CDR3 contains 13 residues. Trimming took off 2 bases at V and 3 bases at J, with 8 bases between the two ends. Per the germline V gene, CDR1 is PRHDT and CDR2 is FYEKMQ (reference sequence). CDR3 protein: CASSLFGDYEQYF. The CDR3 DNA is TGTGCCAGCAGCTTATTCGGAGACTACGAGCAGTACTTC.

This chain connects TRBV5-6 to TRBJ1-2; weak D call: TRBD1 (6 bases). CDR1 SGHDT and CDR2 YYEEEE come from the germline V gene. The CDR3 runs 14 residues. V lost 2 bases to trimming and J lost 3 bases, with 11 bases between them. In DNA form, the CDR3 reads TGTGCCAGCAGCTTTCCGGGACAACACTATGGCTACACCTTC. It yields the protein CASSFPGQHYGYTF.

This chain connects TRBV28 to TRBJ2-1, with D tentatively TRBD2 (6 bases). The CDR3 is made up of 15 amino acids. Germline CDR1 reads MDHEN; CDR2 reads SYDVKM. With 5 bases removed from V and 1 base from J, the gap between germline ends came to 12 bases. CDR3 nucleotides: TGTGCCAGCAGTACAAGCGGGCATTCCTACAATGAGCAGTTCTTC. Protein: CASSTSGHSYNEQFF. Full variable domain (remainder filled in from reference TRBV28 and TRBJ2-1): DVKVTQSSRYLVKRTGEKVFLECVQDMDHENMFWYRQDPGLGLRLIYFSYDVKMKEKGDIPEGYSVSREKKERFSLILESASTNQTSMYLCASSTSGHSYNEQFFGPGTRLTVL.

This sequence joins TRBV7-2 and TRBJ1-2; 7 bases are a match to TRBD1. The junction had 10 bases not matched to a gene; V was cut back by 5 bases and J by 1 base. The CDR3 runs 16 residues. Germline lookup yields CDR1 SGHTA and CDR2 FQGNSA. CDR3 residues: CASSRTDRAHNYGYTF. The DNA of the CDR3 is TGTGCCAGCAGCAGAACCGACAGGGCCCATAACTATGGCTACACCTTC.

This clone appeared once. This rearrangement joins TRBV13 to TRBJ2-7; tentative D call: TRBD1 (5 bases). CDR3 length equals 15 residues. Germline loops: CDR1 PRHDT, CDR2 FYEKMQ (reference sequence). The V and J ends lost 2 bases and 4 bases respectively, with 15 bases between them. CDR3 protein: CASSLRGREDYEQYF. CDR3 nucleotides: TGTGCCAGCAGCTTAAGAGGCAGGGAAGATTACGAGCAGTACTTC.

This clone was detected only once. The gene calls are TRBV29-1 and TRBJ2-5, with D uncertain. Germline CDR1 reads SQVTM; CDR2 reads ANQGSEA. The length of the CDR3 is 10 residues. The V end was cut by 5 bases, the J end by 5 bases, with 6 bases between. DNA for the CDR3: TGCAGCGTTTTGGAGGAGACCCAGTACTTC. Residues: CSVLEETQYF.

The CDR3 DNA reads TGTGCCACCAGCAGAGATAACGCGGAGGCGGCTTTCTTT. It specifies CATSRDNAEAAFF. The rearrangement links TRBV15 to TRBJ1-1; no firm D call. CDR1 is LNHNV, CDR2 YYDKDF, per germline (reference sequence). This CDR3 is 13 amino acids long. Trimming cost V 0 bases and J 11 bases, with 13 bases left between them.

The CDR3 reads CASSSLAGVFHEQYF. Written as DNA, the CDR3 is TGTGCCAGCAGTTCCCTAGCGGGAGTTTTTCACGAGCAGTACTTC. The chain uses TRBV27 and TRBJ2-7, with 10 bases aligning to TRBD2. The CDR3 is made up of 15 amino acids. With V trimmed by 4 bases and J by 5 bases, 8 bases remained unmatched. Germline V gene lookup returns CDR1 MNHEY and CDR2 SMNVEV (reference sequence).

The chain employs TRBV9 and TRBJ2-1; TRBD2 matches at 7 bases. V lost 2 bases and J lost 3; bases outside the gene matches: 8. The germline CDR1 and CDR2 sequences are SGDLS and YYNGEE. This CDR3 is built from 16 residues. The CDR3 bases are TGTGCCAGCAGCGTTACCGGCCTAGCGGTCTACAATGAGCAGTTCTTC. It codes for CASSVTGLAVYNEQFF.

In this sample, this clone turned up once. This chain joins TRBV28 and TRBJ2-3, with 8 bases lining up with TRBD2. From germline, CDR1 is MDHEN and CDR2 SYDVKM. The CDR3 sequence is 15 residues long. With 2 bases clipped from V and 5 bases from J, the junction kept 6 bases outside the gene matches. The CDR3 DNA follows: TGTGCCAGCAGTTTAGTCGGGAGGGAACTAGATACGCAGTATTTT. This codes for CASSLVGRELDTQYF.

The rearrangement links TRBV6-1 to TRBJ1-4; 7 bases align to TRBD1. The CDR3 extends over 15 amino acids. CDR1 is MNHNS, CDR2 SASEGT, per germline. V shed 5 bases and J 7 bases; nucleotides not matched to a gene: 10. CDR3 nucleotide sequence: TGTGCCAGCAGTACCCTCGACAGGGCGGGTGAAAAACTGTTTTTT. This sequence encodes CASSTLDRAGEKLFF.

The chain joins TRBV5-1 to TRBJ2-1, with 14 bases matching TRBD2. Germline lookup yields CDR1 SGHRS and CDR2 YFSETQ. The CDR3 has 18 amino acids. Unmatched junction bases numbered 4, after V lost 2 bases and J lost 0 bases. CDR3 nucleotide sequence: TGCGCCAGCAGCTTTCCGGGACTAGCGGGAGACTCCTACAATGAGCAGTTCTTC. Its protein product is CASSFPGLAGDSYNEQFF.

This clone was counted between two and nine times. The chain couples TRBV7-9 to TRBJ2-1; D remains unclear. In germline, CDR1 is SEHNR, CDR2 FQNEAQ (reference sequence). The CDR3 covers 14 residues. CDR3 coding DNA: TGTTCCTACGAGAGGCTAGTGGCTCACAATGAGCAGTTCTTC. Protein: CSYERLVAHNEQFF. The variable domain in full, completed from reference TRBV7-9 and TRBJ2-1, reads DTGVSQNPRHKITKRGQNVTFRCDPISEHNRLYWYRQTLGQGPEFLTYFQNEAQLEKSRLLSDRFSAERPKGSFSTLEIQRTEQGDSAMYLCSYERLVAHNEQFFGPGTRLTVL.

V and J are TRBV18 and TRBJ2-1, with 7 bases identical to TRBD1. V dropped 6 bases and J dropped 9; count of bases not matched to a gene: 11. The CDR3 extends over 14 amino acids. The germline gives CDR1 KGHSH, CDR2 LQKENI. Here the CDR3 reads CASSPETGFGEQFF. CDR3 coding DNA: TGTGCCAGCTCTCCGGAGACAGGGTTTGGTGAGCAGTTCTTC.

This clone was seen a few times. This sequence joins TRBV6-1 and TRBJ2-7; D gene unclear. Germline V CDR1 and CDR2: MNHNS, SASEGT. V lost 2 bases, J lost 3 bases, and 5 bases lay in between. The CDR3 has 12 amino acids. The CDR3 DNA sequence: TGTGCCAGCAGTGAATCAGTCTACGAGCAGTACTTC. Amino acid sequence: CASSESVYEQYF.